One and the same sample provided the 13 T cell receptor beta chains below, sequenced in a study of CD4 T cells in relation to SARS-CoV-2 and coronaviruses. Only in-frame clones appear in the TCRdb table, and some are missing; sequencing was by immunoSEQ multiplex PCR. The repertoire consists of 30,000 to 45,000 clones, with 70% to 85% occurring once and the leading ten covering approximately 6.3%. Antigens of these TCRs are unknown. Sequencing was carried out using naive CD4+ T cells from PBMCs, cultured in vitro. Subset here: naive CD4+ T cells isolated by negative enrichment. These TCRs come from an adult with COVID-19.

The table lists this clone with a few counts. V and J are TRBV7-9 and TRBJ1-1; D perhaps matches TRBD1 (6 bases). The CDR3 consists of 15 residues. Germline V lookup: CDR1 SEHNR, CDR2 FQNEAQ (reference sequence). V shed 5 bases and J shed 5 bases, with 18 bases lying between them. The CDR3: CASSQLGGAGTEAFF. CDR3 coding DNA: TGTGCCAGCAGCCAGCTGGGGGGCGCCGGGACTGAAGCTTTCTTT.

With respect to this clone: A junction end diverges from the germline sequence, so it may reflect a read error. This sequence joins TRBV19 and TRBJ2-5; D uncertain. Looked up from germline, CDR1 is LNHDA and CDR2 is SQIVND (reference sequence). This CDR3 contains 12 residues. The CDR3 is CASSVDQETQYF. The CDR3 DNA reads as TGTGCCAGTAGTGTAGACCAAGAGACCCAGTACTTC.

The chain uses TRBV7-8 and TRBJ2-2; weak D call: TRBD1 (5 bases). The CDR3 sequence is 15 residues long. Looked up from germline, CDR1 is SGHVS and CDR2 is FQNEAQ. Trimming shortened V by 3 bases and J by 5 bases, and 13 bases separated the two germline ends. The CDR3 protein is CASSFGAVGTGELFF. The CDR3 nucleotides read TGTGCCAGCAGCTTTGGGGCGGTGGGAACCGGGGAGCTGTTTTTT.

This chain uses TRBV7-2 with TRBJ1-2, with D unclear. Germline-derived CDR1 and CDR2 are SGHTA and FQGNSA. The CDR3 sequence is 13 residues long. Trimming shortened V by 7 bases and J by 2 bases, and 11 bases separated the two germline ends. This chain's CDR3 is CASKGRLNYGYTF. DNA for the CDR3: TGTGCCAGCAAAGGGAGATTGAACTATGGCTACACCTTC.

Only one count was recorded for this clone. J is TRBJ2-7 and V is TRBV6-7, with 10 bases identical to TRBD2. TRBV6-7 is given ORF status, its function remaining uncertain. The CDR3 totals 14 residues. V was pared by 5 bases and J by 3 bases, with 4 bases of the junction left unmatched. The DNA for the CDR3 is TGTGCCAGCAGTAGGACTAGCGGCTACTACGAGCAGTACTTC. Translation gives CASSRTSGYYEQYF.

V and J are TRBV4-1 and TRBJ2-1, with 8 bases fitting TRBD2. V was pared by 4 bases and J by 5 bases, with 4 bases of the junction left unmatched. This CDR3 is 14 amino acids long. Per germline, CDR1 MGHRA and CDR2 YSYEKL. Here the CDR3 DNA reads TGCGCCAGCAGCCGACCGACTAGCGACAATGAGCAGTTCTTC. Residues: CASSRPTSDNEQFF.

This rearrangement joins TRBV6-2 or TRBV6-3 to TRBJ2-1, with a weak D call TRBD2 (6 bases). The length of the CDR3 is 13 residues. The germline V gene encodes CDR1 MNHEY and CDR2 SVGEGT. Trimming left V 2 bases short and J 9 bases short, with 11 bases between. This CDR3 is CASSYGVGGEQFF. CDR3 DNA: TGTGCCAGCAGTTACGGGGTCGGGGGTGAGCAGTTCTTC.

This rearrangement joins TRBV7-2 to TRBJ2-7; the D is unclear. V was trimmed by 5 bases and J by 6 bases, leaving 11 bases between them. CDR1 is SGHTA and CDR2 is FQGNSA in the germline V gene. This CDR3 contains 12 residues. Here the CDR3 reads CASSLGGREQYF. CDR3 nucleotide sequence: TGTGCCAGCAGCCTAGGTGGCCGCGAGCAGTACTTC.

V is TRBV3-1 (or the pseudogene TRBV3-2) and J is TRBJ2-7; D not certain. The germline V gene has CDR1 LGHDT and CDR2 YNNKEL (reference sequence). The V and J ends lost 1 base and 4 bases respectively, with 14 bases between them. This CDR3 is built from 15 residues. CDR3 DNA sequence: TGTGCCAGCAGCCAAGCCAATTGGCCTCCTTACGAGCAGTACTTC. Its protein product is CASSQANWPPYEQYF.

The chain has TRBV7-9 and TRBJ2-1; D is possibly TRBD2 (6 bases). Trimming removed 1 base from V and 5 bases from J, with 15 bases in between. The CDR3 is 16 residues long. CDR1 is SEHNR, CDR2 FQNEAQ, per germline (reference sequence). The CDR3 reads CASSLGGVPLNNEQFF. Here the CDR3 DNA reads TGTGCCAGCAGCTTAGGCGGGGTTCCCCTGAACAATGAGCAGTTCTTC.

V usage is TRBV3-1 (or the pseudogene TRBV3-2) and J usage is TRBJ2-5, with D maybe TRBD2 (5 bases). CDR1 and CDR2 from the germline V gene are LGHDT and YNNKEL (reference sequence). Between the trimmed V and J ends, which lost 3 bases and 4 bases, there was a span of 6 bases. The CDR3 is made up of 12 amino acids. The CDR3 here is CASSHEGETQYF. DNA of the CDR3: TGTGCCAGCAGCCATGAGGGAGAGACCCAGTACTTC.

In DNA form, the CDR3 reads TGTGCCAGCAGCCAAGAACTAGCGGGAGGGCCCGGCATTCAGTACTTC. This encodes CASSQELAGGPGIQYF. The chain is built from TRBV4-2 and TRBJ2-4, with TRBD2 matching 13 bases. The ends lost 0 bases at V and 9 bases at J; junction bases unmatched: 5. The CDR3 runs 16 residues. CDR1 and CDR2 from the germline V gene are LGHNA and YNFKEQ.

This clone was observed a single time. The chain is built from TRBV19 and TRBJ2-1, with a weak D call TRBD1 (6 bases). This CDR3 comprises 15 residues. V was shortened by 10 bases and J by 4 bases, with 20 bases between the two germline ends. Germline CDR1 and CDR2: LNHDA and SQIVND (reference sequence). The CDR3 loop is CATTMGAPGYNEQFF. The CDR3 coding sequence is TGTGCCACTACAATGGGGGCCCCGGGGTACAATGAGCAGTTCTTC.